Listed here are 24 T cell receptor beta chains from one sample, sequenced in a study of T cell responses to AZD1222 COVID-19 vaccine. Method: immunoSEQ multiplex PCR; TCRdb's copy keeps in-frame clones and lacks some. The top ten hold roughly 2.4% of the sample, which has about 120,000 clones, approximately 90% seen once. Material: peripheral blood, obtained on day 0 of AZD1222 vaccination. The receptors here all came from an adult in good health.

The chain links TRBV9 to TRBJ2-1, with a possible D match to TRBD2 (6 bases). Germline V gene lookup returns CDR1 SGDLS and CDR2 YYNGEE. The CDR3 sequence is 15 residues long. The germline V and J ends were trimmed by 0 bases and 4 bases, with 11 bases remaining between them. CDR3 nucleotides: TGTGCCAGCAGCGTAGGTAGACTAGTGTACAATGAGCAGTTCTTC. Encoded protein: CASSVGRLVYNEQFF. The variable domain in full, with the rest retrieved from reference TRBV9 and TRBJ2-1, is DSGVTQTPKHLITATGQRVTLRCSPRSGDLSVYWYQQSLDQGLQFLIQYYNGEERAKGNILERFSAQQFPDLHSELNLSSLELGDSALYFCASSVGRLVYNEQFFGPGTRLTVL.

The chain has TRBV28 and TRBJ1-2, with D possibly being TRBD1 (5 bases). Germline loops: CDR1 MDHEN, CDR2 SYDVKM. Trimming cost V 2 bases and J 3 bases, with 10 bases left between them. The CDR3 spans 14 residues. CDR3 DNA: TGTGCCAGCAGTTTACCGGAGGGGTACTATGGCTACACCTTC. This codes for CASSLPEGYYGYTF.

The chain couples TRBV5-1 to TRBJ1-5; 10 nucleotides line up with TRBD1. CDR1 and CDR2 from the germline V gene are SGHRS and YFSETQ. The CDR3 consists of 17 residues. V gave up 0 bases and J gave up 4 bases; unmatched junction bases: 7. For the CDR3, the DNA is TGCGCCAGCAGCTTGGCTAGCCGGGACAGGGGTAATCAGCCCCAGCATTTT. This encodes CASSLASRDRGNQPQHF. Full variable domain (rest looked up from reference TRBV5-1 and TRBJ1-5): KAGVTQTPRYLIKTRGQQVTLSCSPISGHRSVSWYQQTPGQGLQFLFEYFSETQRNKGNFPGRFSGRQFSNSRSEMNVSTLELGDSALYLCASSLASRDRGNQPQHFGDGTRLSIL.

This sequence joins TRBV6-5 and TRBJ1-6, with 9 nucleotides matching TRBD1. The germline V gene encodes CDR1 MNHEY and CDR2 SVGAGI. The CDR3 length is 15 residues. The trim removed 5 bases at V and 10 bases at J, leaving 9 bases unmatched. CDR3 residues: CASSPAGTGPSPLHF. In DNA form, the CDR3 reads TGTGCCAGCAGTCCGGCCGGGACAGGGCCCTCACCCCTCCACTTT.

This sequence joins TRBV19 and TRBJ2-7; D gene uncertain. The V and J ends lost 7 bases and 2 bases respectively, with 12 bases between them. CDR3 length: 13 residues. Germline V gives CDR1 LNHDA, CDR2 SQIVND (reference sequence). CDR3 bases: TGTGCCAGTACTTTAGGCCCTACCTACGAGCAGTACTTC. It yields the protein CASTLGPTYEQYF.

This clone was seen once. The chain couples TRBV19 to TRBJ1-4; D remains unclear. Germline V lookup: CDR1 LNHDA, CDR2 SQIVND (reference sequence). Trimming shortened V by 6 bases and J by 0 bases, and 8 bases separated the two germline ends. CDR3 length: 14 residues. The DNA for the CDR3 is TGTGCCAGTAGCCGGGAAGCAACTAATGAAAAACTGTTTTTT. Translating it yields CASSREATNEKLFF.

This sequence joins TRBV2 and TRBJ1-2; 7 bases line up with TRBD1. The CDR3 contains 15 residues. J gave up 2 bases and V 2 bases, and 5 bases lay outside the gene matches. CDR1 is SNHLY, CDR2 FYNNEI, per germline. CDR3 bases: TGTGCCAGCAGTGAATTGGGCAGGGGGAACTATGGCTACACCTTC. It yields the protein CASSELGRGNYGYTF. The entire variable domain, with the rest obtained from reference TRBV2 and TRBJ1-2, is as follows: EPEVTQTPSHQVTQMGQEVILRCVPISNHLYFYWYRQILGQKVEFLVSFYNNEISEKSEIFDDQFSVERPDGSNFTLKIRSTKLEDSAMYFCASSELGRGNYGYTFGSGTRLTVV.

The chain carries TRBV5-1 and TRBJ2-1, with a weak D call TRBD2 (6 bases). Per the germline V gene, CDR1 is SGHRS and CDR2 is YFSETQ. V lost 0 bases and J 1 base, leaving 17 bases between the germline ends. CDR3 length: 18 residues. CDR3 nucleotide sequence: TGCGCCAGCAGCTTGGAGCCGGGAGCCCGCAAGTCCTACAATGAGCAGTTCTTC. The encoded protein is CASSLEPGARKSYNEQFF.

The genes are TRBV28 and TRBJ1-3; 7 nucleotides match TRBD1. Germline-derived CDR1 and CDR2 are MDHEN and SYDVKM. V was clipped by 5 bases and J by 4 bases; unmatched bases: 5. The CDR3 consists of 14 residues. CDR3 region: CASSVRGLGNTIYF. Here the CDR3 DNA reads TGTGCCAGCAGTGTTAGGGGGCTGGGAAACACCATATATTTT.

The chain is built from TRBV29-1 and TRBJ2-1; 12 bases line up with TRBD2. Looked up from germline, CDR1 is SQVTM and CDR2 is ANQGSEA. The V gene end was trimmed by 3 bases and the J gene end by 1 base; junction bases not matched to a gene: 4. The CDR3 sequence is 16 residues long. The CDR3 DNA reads TGCAGCGTTGACCCTCTAGCGGGAGGGTCCTACAATGAGCAGTTCTTC. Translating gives CSVDPLAGGSYNEQFF.

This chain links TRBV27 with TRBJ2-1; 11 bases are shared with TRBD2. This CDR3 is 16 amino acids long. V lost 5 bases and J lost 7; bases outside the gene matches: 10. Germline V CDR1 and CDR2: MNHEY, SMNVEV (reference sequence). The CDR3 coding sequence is TGTGCCAGCAGTAAAATAGCGGGAGGGCCCATTAATGAGCAGTTCTTC. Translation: CASSKIAGGPINEQFF.

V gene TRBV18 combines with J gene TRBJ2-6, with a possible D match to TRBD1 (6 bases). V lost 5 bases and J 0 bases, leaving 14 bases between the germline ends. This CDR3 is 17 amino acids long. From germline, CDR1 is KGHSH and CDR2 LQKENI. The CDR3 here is CASSAGTPRSGANVLTF. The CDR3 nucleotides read TGTGCCAGCTCAGCCGGGACACCCCGCTCTGGGGCCAACGTCCTGACTTTC.

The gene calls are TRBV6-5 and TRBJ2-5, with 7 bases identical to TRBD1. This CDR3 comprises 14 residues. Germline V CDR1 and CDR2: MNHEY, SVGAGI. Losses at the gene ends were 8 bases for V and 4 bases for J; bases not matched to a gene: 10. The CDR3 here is CASRNRGRGETQYF. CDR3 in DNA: TGTGCCAGCCGGAACAGGGGACGGGGAGAGACCCAGTACTTC.

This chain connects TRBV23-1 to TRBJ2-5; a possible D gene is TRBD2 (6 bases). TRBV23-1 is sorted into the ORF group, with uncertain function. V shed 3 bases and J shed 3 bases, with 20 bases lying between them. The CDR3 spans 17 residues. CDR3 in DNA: TGCGCCAGCAGTCATTCGCGGGACCCCCAAGGGAAAGAGACCCAGTACTTC. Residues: CASSHSRDPQGKETQYF.

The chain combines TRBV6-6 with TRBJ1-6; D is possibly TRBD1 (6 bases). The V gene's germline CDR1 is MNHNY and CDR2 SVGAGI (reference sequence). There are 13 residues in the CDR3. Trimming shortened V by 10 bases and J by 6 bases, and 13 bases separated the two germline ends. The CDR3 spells CAIQDRFNSPLHF. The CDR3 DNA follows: TGTGCCATCCAAGACAGGTTTAATTCACCCCTCCACTTT.

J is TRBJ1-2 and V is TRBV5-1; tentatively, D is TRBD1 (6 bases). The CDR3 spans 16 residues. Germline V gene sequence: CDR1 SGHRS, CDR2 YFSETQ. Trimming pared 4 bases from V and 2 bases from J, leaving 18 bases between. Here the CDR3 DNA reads TGCGCCAGCAGCGAATCCCGAGACAGGAGGAACTATGGCTACACCTTC. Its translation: CASSESRDRRNYGYTF.

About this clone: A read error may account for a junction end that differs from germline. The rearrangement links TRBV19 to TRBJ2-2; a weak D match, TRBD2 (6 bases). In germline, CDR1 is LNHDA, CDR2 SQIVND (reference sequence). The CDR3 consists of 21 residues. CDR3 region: CATSKRGPVGASASNTGELFF. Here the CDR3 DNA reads TGTGCCACTAGTAAAAGGGGACCGGTAGGGGCTAGCGCCTCGAACACCGGGGAGCTGTTTTTT.

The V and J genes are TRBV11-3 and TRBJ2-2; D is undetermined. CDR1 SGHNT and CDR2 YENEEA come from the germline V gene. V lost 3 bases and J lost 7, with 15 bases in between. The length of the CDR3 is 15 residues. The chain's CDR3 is CASSFGLQMGGELFF. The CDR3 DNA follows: TGTGCCAGCAGCTTTGGGCTCCAGATGGGCGGGGAGCTGTTTTTT.

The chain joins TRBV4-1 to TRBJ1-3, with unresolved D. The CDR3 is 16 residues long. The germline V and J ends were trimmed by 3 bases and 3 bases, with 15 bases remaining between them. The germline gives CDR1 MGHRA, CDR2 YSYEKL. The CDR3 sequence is CASSHLGPRLGNTIYF. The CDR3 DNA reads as TGCGCCAGCAGCCACTTGGGTCCAAGACTTGGAAACACCATATATTTT.

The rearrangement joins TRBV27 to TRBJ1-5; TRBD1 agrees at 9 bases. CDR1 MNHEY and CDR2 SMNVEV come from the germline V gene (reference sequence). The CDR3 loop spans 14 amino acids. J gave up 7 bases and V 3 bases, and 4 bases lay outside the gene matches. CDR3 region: CASSFGTGRQPQHF. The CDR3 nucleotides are TGTGCCAGCAGTTTCGGGACAGGGAGGCAGCCCCAGCATTTT.

The CDR3 nucleotides are TGTGCCTGGACGGGCAACCCCCCTTACTCCTACACCTTC. Translation: CAWTGNPPYSYTF. The chain employs TRBV30 and TRBJ1-2; D is unresolved. With 4 bases removed from V and 10 bases from J, the gap between germline ends came to 19 bases. Germline V gene lookup returns CDR1 GTSNPN and CDR2 SVGIG (reference sequence). This CDR3 spans 13 amino acids.

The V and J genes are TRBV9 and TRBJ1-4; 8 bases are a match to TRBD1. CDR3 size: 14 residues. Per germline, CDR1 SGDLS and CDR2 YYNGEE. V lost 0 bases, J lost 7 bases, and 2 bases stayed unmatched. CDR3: CASSVGTGLEKLFF. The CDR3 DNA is TGTGCCAGCAGCGTAGGGACAGGGCTTGAAAAACTGTTTTTT.

The CDR3 coding sequence is TGTGCCAGCAGGAACTGGGGGGAGGGATTAGAGACCCAGTACTTC. Encoded protein: CASRNWGEGLETQYF. The genes are TRBV6-5 and TRBJ2-5; 7 nucleotides align to TRBD2. This CDR3 is 15 amino acids long. Germline V gene data show CDR1 as MNHEY and CDR2 as SVGAGI. The V gene end was trimmed by 6 bases and the J gene end by 4 bases; junction bases not matched to a gene: 11.

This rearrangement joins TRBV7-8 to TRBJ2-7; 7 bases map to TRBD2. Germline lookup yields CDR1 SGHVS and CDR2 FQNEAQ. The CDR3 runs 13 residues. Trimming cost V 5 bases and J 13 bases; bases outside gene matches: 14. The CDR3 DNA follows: TGTGCCAGCAGCCCGAACTGGGGGGGAGGGCCCTACTTC. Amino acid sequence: CASSPNWGGGPYF.